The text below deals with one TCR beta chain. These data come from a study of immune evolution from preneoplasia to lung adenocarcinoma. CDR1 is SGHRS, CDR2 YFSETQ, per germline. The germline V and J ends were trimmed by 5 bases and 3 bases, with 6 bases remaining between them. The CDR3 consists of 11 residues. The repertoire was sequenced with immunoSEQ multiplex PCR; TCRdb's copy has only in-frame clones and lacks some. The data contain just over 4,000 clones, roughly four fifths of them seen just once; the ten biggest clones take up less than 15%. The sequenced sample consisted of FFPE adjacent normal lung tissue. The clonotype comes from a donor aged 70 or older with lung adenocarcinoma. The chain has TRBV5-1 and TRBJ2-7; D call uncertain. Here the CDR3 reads CASRDFYEQYF. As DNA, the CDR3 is TGCGCCAGCAGAGACTTCTACGAGCAGTACTTC.